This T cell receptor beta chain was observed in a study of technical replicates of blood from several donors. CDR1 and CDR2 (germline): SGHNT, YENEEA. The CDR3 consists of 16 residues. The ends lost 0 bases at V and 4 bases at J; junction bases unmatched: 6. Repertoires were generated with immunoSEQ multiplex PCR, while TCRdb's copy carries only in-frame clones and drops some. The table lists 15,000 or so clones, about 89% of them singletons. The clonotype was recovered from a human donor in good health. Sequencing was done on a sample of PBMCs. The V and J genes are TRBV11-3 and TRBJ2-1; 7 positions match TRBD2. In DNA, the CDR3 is TGTGCCAGCAGCTTAGATGGGAGAGCGGGATACAATGAGCAGTTCTTC. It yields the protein CASSLDGRAGYNEQFF.